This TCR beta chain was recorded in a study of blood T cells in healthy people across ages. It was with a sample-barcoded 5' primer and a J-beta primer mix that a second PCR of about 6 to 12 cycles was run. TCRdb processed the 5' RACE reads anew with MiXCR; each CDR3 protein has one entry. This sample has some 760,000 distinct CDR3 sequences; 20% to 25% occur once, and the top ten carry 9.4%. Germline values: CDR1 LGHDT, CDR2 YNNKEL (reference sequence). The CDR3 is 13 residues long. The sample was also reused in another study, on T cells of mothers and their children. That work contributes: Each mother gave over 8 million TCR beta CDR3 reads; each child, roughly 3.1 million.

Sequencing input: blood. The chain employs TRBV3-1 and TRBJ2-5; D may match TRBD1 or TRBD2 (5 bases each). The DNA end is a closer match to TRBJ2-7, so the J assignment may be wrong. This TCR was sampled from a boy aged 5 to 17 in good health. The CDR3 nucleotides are TGTGCCAGCAGCCCCGGGGACGGCTACGAGCAGTACTTC. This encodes CASSPGDGYEQYF.